One TCR beta chain is described in this entry. Antigen: not known. The data belong to a study of cytomegalovirus exposure and HLA in healthy donors. Across the whole study: Around 77 million unique TCRs from HLA-typed donors made up an early data release. The study's findings and limits: Analysis performed later found more than 15,000 TCR beta sequences associated with HLA alleles at 0.05 false discovery rate.

Germline assignment: CDR1 MDHEN and CDR2 SYDVKM. Trimming stripped 3 bases from V and 0 bases from J, with 9 bases between. There are 14 residues in the CDR3. PCR was performed using 60 Vbeta and 13 Jbeta primers. Some clones are missing from TCRdb's copy, which holds only in-frame ones; the method was immunoSEQ multiplex PCR. The sample shows about 98,000 clones, approximately 83% of them seen only once. What was sequenced was PBMCs. This TCR derives from a female donor in good health and CMV-seropositive. The V gene is TRBV28, the J gene TRBJ2-7; perhaps TRBD2 as D (5 bases). The CDR3 region is CASSFLGSSYEQYF. DNA of the CDR3: TGTGCCAGCAGTTTCTTGGGGAGCTCCTACGAGCAGTACTTC. The variable domain in full, with the rest retrieved from reference TRBV28 and TRBJ2-7, is DVKVTQSSRYLVKRTGEKVFLECVQDMDHENMFWYRQDPGLGLRLIYFSYDVKMKEKGDIPEGYSVSREKKERFSLILESASTNQTSMYLCASSFLGSSYEQYFGPGTRLTVT.